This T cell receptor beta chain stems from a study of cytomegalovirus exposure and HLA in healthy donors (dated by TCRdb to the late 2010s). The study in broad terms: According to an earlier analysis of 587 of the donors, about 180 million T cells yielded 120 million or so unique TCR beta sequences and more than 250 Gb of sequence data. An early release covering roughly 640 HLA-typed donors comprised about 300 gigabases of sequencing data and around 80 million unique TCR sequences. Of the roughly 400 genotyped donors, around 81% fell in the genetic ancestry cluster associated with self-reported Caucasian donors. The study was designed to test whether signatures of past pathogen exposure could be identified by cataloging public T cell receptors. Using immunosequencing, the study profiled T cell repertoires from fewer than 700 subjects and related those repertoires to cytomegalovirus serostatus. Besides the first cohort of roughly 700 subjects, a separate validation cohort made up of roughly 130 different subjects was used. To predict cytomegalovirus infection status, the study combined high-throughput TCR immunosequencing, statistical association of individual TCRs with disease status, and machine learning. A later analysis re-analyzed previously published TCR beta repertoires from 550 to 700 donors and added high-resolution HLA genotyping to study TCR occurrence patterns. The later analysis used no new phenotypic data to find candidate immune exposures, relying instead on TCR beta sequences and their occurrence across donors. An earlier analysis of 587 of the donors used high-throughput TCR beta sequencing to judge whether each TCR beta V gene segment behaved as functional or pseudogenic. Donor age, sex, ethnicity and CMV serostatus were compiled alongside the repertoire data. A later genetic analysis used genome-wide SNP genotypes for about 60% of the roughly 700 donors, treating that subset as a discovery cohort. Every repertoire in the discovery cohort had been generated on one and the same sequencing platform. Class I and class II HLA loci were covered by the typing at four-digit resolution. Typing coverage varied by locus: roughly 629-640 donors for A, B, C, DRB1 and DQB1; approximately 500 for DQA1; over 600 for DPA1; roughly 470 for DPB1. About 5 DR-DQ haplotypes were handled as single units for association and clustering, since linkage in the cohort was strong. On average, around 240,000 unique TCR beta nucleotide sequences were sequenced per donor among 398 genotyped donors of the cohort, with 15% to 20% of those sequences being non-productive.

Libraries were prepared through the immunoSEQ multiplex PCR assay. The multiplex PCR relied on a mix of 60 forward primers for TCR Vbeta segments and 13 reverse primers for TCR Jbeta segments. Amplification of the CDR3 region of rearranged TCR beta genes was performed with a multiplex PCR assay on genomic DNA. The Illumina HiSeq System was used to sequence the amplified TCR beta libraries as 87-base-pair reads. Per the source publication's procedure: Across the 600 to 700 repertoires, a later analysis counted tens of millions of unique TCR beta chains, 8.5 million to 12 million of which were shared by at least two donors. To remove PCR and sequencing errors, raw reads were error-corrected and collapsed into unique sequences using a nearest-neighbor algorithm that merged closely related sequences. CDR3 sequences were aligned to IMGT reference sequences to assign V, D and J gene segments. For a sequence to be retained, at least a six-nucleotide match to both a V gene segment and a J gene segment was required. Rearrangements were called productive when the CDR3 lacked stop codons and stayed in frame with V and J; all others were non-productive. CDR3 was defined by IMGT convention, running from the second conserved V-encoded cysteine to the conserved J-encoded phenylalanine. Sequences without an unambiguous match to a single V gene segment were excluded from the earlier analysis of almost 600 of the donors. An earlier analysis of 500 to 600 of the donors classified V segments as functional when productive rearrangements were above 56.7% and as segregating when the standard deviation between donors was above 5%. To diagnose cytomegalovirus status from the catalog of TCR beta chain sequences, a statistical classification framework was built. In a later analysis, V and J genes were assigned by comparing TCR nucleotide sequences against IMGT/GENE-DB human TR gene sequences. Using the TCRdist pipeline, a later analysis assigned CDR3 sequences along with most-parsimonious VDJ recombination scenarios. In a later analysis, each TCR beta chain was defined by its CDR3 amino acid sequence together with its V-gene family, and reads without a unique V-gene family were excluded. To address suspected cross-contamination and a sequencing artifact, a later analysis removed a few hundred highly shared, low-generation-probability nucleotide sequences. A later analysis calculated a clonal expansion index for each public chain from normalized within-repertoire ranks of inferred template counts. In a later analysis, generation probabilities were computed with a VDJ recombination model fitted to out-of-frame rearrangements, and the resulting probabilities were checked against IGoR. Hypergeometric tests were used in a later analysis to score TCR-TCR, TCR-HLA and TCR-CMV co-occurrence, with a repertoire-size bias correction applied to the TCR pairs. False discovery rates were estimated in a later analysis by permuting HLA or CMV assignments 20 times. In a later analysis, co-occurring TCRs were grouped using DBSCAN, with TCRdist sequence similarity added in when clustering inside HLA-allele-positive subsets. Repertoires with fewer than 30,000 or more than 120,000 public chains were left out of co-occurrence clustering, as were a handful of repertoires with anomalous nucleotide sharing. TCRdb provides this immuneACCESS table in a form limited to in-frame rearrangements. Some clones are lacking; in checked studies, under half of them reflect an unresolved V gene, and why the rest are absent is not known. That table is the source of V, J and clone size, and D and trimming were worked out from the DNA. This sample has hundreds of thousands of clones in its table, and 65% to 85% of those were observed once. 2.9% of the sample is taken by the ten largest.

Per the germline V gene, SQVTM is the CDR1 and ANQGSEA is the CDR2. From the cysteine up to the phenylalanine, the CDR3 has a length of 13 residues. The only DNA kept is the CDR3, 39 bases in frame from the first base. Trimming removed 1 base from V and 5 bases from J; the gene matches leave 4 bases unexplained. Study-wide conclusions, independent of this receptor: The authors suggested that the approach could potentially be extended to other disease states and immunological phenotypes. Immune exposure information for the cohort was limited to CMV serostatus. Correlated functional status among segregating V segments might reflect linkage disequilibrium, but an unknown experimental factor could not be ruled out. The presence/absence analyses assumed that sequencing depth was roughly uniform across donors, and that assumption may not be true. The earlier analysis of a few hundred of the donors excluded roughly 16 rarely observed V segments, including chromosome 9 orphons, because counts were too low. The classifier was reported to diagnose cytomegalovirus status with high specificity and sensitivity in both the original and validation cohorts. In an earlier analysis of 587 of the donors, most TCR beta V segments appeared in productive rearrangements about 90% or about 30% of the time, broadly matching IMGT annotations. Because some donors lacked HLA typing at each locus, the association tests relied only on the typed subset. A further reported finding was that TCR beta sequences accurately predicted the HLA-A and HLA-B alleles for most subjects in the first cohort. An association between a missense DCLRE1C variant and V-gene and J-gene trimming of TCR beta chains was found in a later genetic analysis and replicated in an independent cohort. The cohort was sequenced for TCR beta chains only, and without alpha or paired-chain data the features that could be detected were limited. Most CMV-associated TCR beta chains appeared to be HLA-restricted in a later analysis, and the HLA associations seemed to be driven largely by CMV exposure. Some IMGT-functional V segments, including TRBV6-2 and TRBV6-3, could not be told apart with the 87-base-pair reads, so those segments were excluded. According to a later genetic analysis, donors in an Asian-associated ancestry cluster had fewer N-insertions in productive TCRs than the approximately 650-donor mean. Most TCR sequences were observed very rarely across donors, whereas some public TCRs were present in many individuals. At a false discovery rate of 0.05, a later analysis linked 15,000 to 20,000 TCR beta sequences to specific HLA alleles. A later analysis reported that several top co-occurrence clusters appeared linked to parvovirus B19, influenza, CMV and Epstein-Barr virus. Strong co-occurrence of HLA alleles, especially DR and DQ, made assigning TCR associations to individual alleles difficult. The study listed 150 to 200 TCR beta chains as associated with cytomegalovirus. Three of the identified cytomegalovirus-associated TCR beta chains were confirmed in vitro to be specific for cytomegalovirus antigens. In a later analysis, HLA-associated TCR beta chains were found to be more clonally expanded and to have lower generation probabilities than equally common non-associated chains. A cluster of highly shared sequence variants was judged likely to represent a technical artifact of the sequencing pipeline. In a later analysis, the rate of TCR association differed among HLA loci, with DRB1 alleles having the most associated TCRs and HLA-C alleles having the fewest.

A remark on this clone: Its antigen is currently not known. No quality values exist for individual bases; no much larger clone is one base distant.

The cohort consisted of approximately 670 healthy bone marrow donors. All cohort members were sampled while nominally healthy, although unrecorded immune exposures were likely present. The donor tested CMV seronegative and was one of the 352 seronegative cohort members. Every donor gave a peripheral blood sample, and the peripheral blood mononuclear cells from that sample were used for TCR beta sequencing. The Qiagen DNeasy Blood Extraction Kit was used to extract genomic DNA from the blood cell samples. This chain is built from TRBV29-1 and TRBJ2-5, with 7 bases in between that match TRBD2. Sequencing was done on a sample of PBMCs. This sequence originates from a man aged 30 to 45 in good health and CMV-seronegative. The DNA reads TGCAGCGTTGAAGTAGCGGGTCCGGAGACCCAGTACTTC. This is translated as CSVEVAGPETQYF. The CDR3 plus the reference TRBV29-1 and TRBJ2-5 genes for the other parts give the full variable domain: SAVISQKPSRDICQRGTSLTIQCQVDSQVTMMFWYRQQPGQSLTLIATANQGSEATYESGFVIDKFPISRPNLTFSTLTVSNMSPEDSSIYLCSVEVAGPETQYFGPGTRLLVL.